The clone carrying this TCR beta chain was recorded a few times. CDR3 size: 13 residues. Germline V gene lookup returns CDR1 LNHDA and CDR2 SQIVND (reference sequence). Between the trimmed V and J ends, which lost 10 bases and 7 bases, there was a span of 20 bases. This sample holds PBMCs from approximately 10 ml fresh peripheral blood. TCR beta CDR3 sequences were amplified from RNA transcripts. The HTBI primer set served for first-round RT-PCR of the TCR CDR3. TCRdb redid the calling of the multiplex PCR reads with MiXCR, one entry per CDR3 protein. The table shows about 420,000 distinct CDR3 sequences, with about 13% occurring only once. The data are from a study of T cells in Graves' hyperthyroidism and ophthalmopathy.

The genes are TRBV19 and TRBJ2-7, with a weak D call TRBD1 (5 bases). The source material was blood. The receptor comes from a woman younger than 35 with Graves' hyperthyroidism. CDR3 nucleotide sequence: TGTGCCACCATGACAGTATTGGGTGGGGAGCAGTACTTC. The encoded protein is CATMTVLGGEQYF. Full variable domain (missing parts from reference TRBV19 and TRBJ2-7): DGGITQSPKYLFRKEGQNVTLSCEQNLNHDAMYWYRQDPGQGLRLIYYSQIVNDFQKGDIAEGYSVSREKKESFPLTVTSAQKNPTAFYLCATMTVLGGEQYFGPGTRLTVT.